The 32 T cell receptor beta chains below come from one sample, sequenced in a study of blood T cell repertoires in COVID-19. Only in-frame clones appear in the TCRdb table, and some are missing; sequencing was by immunoSEQ multiplex PCR. The table includes about 28,000 clones, approximately 86% detected once. Sequencing was carried out using peripheral blood. These TCRs come from a man in his sixties with active COVID-19.

This rearrangement joins TRBV5-1 to TRBJ1-2; 10 bases map to TRBD1. This CDR3 has 15 residues. CDR1 is SGHRS, CDR2 YFSETQ, per germline. The J segment lost 3 bases and the V segment lost 3 bases, leaving 5 bases of the junction unmatched. The CDR3 DNA follows: TGCGCCAGCAGCTCAATCGGACAGGGGGACTATGGCTACACCTTC. Its protein product is CASSSIGQGDYGYTF.

The V call is TRBV6-5, the J call TRBJ2-7; D is ambiguous. This CDR3 contains 15 residues. V lost 4 bases, J lost 1 base, and 14 bases lay in between. Germline CDR1 and CDR2: MNHEY and SVGAGI. CDR3 sequence (DNA): TGTGCCAGCAGTTCACTCCTTTCTTTATCCTACGAGCAGTACTTC. As protein: CASSSLLSLSYEQYF.

On this clone itself: A read error may account for a junction end that differs from germline. The chain has TRBV2 and TRBJ1-2; 7 bases fit TRBD1. CDR3 length: 11 residues. Per germline, CDR1 SNHLY and CDR2 FYNNEI. The CDR3 loop is CASSDVRDSLF. The CDR3 DNA reads as TGTGCCAGCAGTGATGTCCGGGACAGCCTCTTC.

This chain connects TRBV11-3 to TRBJ2-7, with D perhaps TRBD2 (5 bases). Between the trimmed V and J ends, which lost 2 bases and 2 bases, there was a span of 10 bases. CDR1 SGHNT and CDR2 YENEEA come from the germline V gene. The CDR3 has 14 amino acids. The CDR3 DNA is TGTGCCAGCAGCTTATCCTCCGGGACCTACGAGCAGTACTTC. Translated: CASSLSSGTYEQYF.

The genes are TRBV7-9 and TRBJ1-1; D possibly corresponds to TRBD1 (5 bases). CDR3 length equals 15 residues. V lost 5 bases, J lost 2 bases, and 15 bases lay in between. Germline V gene sequence: CDR1 SEHNR, CDR2 FQNEAQ (reference sequence). DNA for the CDR3: TGTGCCAGCAGCATTCCAGGGAGGAGAAACACTGAAGCTTTCTTT. Its translation is CASSIPGRRNTEAFF.

V gene TRBV6-5 combines with J gene TRBJ2-7; 10 bases map to TRBD1. The CDR3 sequence is 15 residues long. V gave up 4 bases and J gave up 2 bases; unmatched junction bases: 5. Germline V gene data show CDR1 as MNHEY and CDR2 as SVGAGI. The chain's CDR3 is CASSSPGTGAYEQYF. As DNA, the CDR3 is TGTGCCAGCAGTTCCCCCGGGACAGGGGCCTACGAGCAGTACTTC.

The rearrangement uses TRBV4-2 and TRBJ2-1, with TRBD2 matching 11 bases. V was pared by 4 bases and J by 2 bases, with 1 base of the junction left unmatched. CDR3 size: 15 residues. Germline V CDR1 and CDR2: LGHNA, YNFKEQ. The CDR3 nucleotides read TGTGCCAGCAGCCCTAGCGGGGGGACCTACAATGAGCAGTTCTTC. Translation gives CASSPSGGTYNEQFF.

The chain links TRBV6-4 to TRBJ2-1, with TRBD1 identical over 10 bases. The V segment lost 6 bases and the J segment 7 bases; nucleotides outside the gene matches: 9. CDR3 length equals 15 residues. Germline CDR1 MRHNA, CDR2 SNTAGT. The CDR3 spells CASSQPGQGKNEQFF. Here the CDR3 DNA reads TGTGCCAGCAGCCAACCGGGACAGGGGAAGAATGAGCAGTTCTTC.

This chain links TRBV18 with TRBJ2-7; D is ambiguous. The V and J ends lost 3 bases and 4 bases respectively, with 13 bases between them. The CDR3 consists of 14 residues. The V gene's germline CDR1 is KGHSH and CDR2 LQKENI. The DNA of the CDR3 is TGTGCCAGCTCACCCCCCTCCCAGGTATACGAGCAGTACTTC. Translated, it gives CASSPPSQVYEQYF. Together with reference TRBV18 and TRBJ2-7, the CDR3 gives the full variable domain: NAGVMQNPRHLVRRRGQEARLRCSPMKGHSHVYWYRQLPEEGLKFMVYLQKENIIDESGMPKERFSAEFPKEGPSILRIQQVVRGDSAAYFCASSPPSQVYEQYFGPGTRLTVT.

The gene calls are TRBV5-1 and TRBJ1-6, with 7 bases aligning to TRBD1. The junction had 4 bases not matched to a gene; V was cut back by 4 bases and J by 6 bases. CDR1 and CDR2 from the germline V gene are SGHRS and YFSETQ. This CDR3 has 14 amino acids. The CDR3 is CASSPDRTNSPLHF. CDR3 DNA sequence: TGCGCCAGCAGCCCGGACAGGACTAATTCACCCCTCCACTTT.

The table lists this clone with a count of one. The V gene is TRBV2, the J gene TRBJ2-3, with D unclear. V was clipped by 8 bases and J by 0 bases, with 12 bases between them. Germline CDR1 SNHLY, CDR2 FYNNEI. This CDR3 is 14 amino acids long. The CDR3, as DNA: TGTGCCAGCCTCCGCGATTCTAGCACAGATACGCAGTATTTT. This translates into CASLRDSSTDTQYF.

This chain joins TRBV7-2 and TRBJ1-2; unclear D gene. The V and J ends lost 2 bases and 4 bases respectively, with 11 bases between them. In germline, CDR1 is SGHTA, CDR2 FQGNSA. The CDR3 runs to 14 residues. CDR3 protein: CASSLSPRLYGYTF. The CDR3 DNA sequence: TGTGCCAGCAGCTTAAGTCCCAGACTCTATGGCTACACCTTC.

The chain employs TRBV28 and TRBJ2-2, with D perhaps matching TRBD2 (6 bases). Trimming cost V 5 bases and J 6 bases, with 16 bases left between them. There are 15 residues in the CDR3. Germline assignment: CDR1 MDHEN and CDR2 SYDVKM. Here the CDR3 reads CASSIAAARAGELFF. The CDR3 bases are TGTGCCAGCAGTATAGCGGCGGCCCGGGCCGGGGAGCTGTTTTTT. The full variable domain, its missing parts supplied by reference TRBV28 and TRBJ2-2, is DVKVTQSSRYLVKRTGEKVFLECVQDMDHENMFWYRQDPGLGLRLIYFSYDVKMKEKGDIPEGYSVSREKKERFSLILESASTNQTSMYLCASSIAAARAGELFFGEGSRLTVL.

The V and J genes are TRBV2 and TRBJ2-1; 7 bases agree with TRBD1. Germline loops: CDR1 SNHLY, CDR2 FYNNEI. The CDR3 covers 15 residues. The V and J ends lost 2 bases and 4 bases, in that order; junction bases with no gene match: 5. The CDR3 sequence is CASSERGQRYNEQFF. The DNA of the CDR3 is TGTGCCAGCAGTGAAAGGGGACAGAGGTACAATGAGCAGTTCTTC.

The CDR3 nucleotides are TGTGCCAGCTCACCACCGGGAGGCGCGGGGTTGACTGAAGCTTTCTTT. Translated, it gives CASSPPGGAGLTEAFF. The chain combines TRBV18 with TRBJ1-1; no clear D gene. The germline gives CDR1 KGHSH, CDR2 LQKENI. V lost 0 bases and J 5 bases, leaving 16 bases between the germline ends. The CDR3 has 16 amino acids.

The chain carries TRBV4-2 and TRBJ2-7, with a tentative D call TRBD1 (5 bases). V lost 0 bases, J lost 6 bases, and 12 bases lay in between. This CDR3 spans 14 amino acids. The germline V gene has CDR1 LGHNA and CDR2 YNFKEQ. Written as DNA, the CDR3 is TGTGCCAGCAGCCAAGAGGGCAGGGTTACCGAGCAGTACTTC. Residues: CASSQEGRVTEQYF.

The chain recombines TRBV7-9 with TRBJ2-3, with D possibly being TRBD2 (5 bases). V was pared by 3 bases and J by 7 bases, with 14 bases between. Germline V gene data show CDR1 as SEHNR and CDR2 as FQNEAQ (reference sequence). This CDR3 has 14 residues. CDR3 residues: CASSLGQSGNTQYF. CDR3 DNA sequence: TGTGCCAGCAGCTTGGGTCAATCGGGGAATACGCAGTATTTT.

This CDR3 is CASSSGSSNYGYTF. CDR3 nucleotides: TGTGCCAGCAGCTCAGGGTCGAGCAACTATGGCTACACCTTC. This chain uses TRBV5-6 with TRBJ1-2; maybe TRBD1 (5 bases). From germline, CDR1 is SGHDT and CDR2 YYEEEE. This CDR3 comprises 14 residues. The V and J ends lost 3 bases and 2 bases respectively, with 11 bases between them.

V gene TRBV3-1 (or the pseudogene TRBV3-2) combines with J gene TRBJ1-6, with D perhaps TRBD1 (5 bases). The germline V and J ends were trimmed by 1 base and 7 bases, with 14 bases remaining between them. Germline V CDR1 and CDR2: LGHDT, YNNKEL (reference sequence). The CDR3 totals 16 residues. CDR3 sequence reads: CASSQVEWTKNSPLHF. Written as DNA, the CDR3 is TGTGCCAGCAGCCAAGTAGAGTGGACAAAGAATTCACCCCTCCACTTT.

The V gene is TRBV7-9, the J gene TRBJ2-7, with a tentative D call TRBD2 (5 bases). The CDR3 is 14 residues long. V lost 5 bases to trimming and J lost 1 base, with 12 bases between them. Germline V gene lookup returns CDR1 SEHNR and CDR2 FQNEAQ (reference sequence). CDR3 DNA: TGTGCCAGCAGCCCACGGACGGGATCCTACGAGCAGTACTTC. Translated: CASSPRTGSYEQYF.

The genes are TRBV11-2 and TRBJ2-5; 7 bases are shared with TRBD1. V shed 3 bases and J 7 bases; nucleotides not matched to a gene: 8. CDR3 length equals 14 residues. CDR1 and CDR2 (germline): SGHAT, FQNNGV. CDR3 sequence reads: CASSLERAGGTQYF. CDR3 DNA: TGTGCCAGCAGCTTGGAACGGGCAGGGGGGACCCAGTACTTC.

V and J are TRBV13 and TRBJ2-2; 10 bases fit TRBD1. The CDR3 extends over 16 amino acids. V shed 5 bases, J shed 7 bases, and the junction held 10 bases outside the gene matches. Germline CDR1 PRHDT, CDR2 FYEKMQ (reference sequence). CDR3 DNA: TGTGCCAGCAGCCCACCGGACAGGGGGAGAGGCGGGGAGCTGTTTTTT. Amino acids: CASSPPDRGRGGELFF. Looking up the rest from reference TRBV13 and TRBJ2-2 gives the full variable domain: AAGVIQSPRHLIKEKRETATLKCYPIPRHDTVYWYQQGPGQDPQFLISFYEKMQSDKGSIPDRFSAQQFSDYHSELNMSSLELGDSALYFCASSPPDRGRGGELFFGEGSRLTVL.

V and J are TRBV28 and TRBJ2-1; 14 bases align to TRBD2. V gave up 6 bases and J gave up 5 bases; unmatched junction bases: 6. Germline V gives CDR1 MDHEN, CDR2 SYDVKM. The CDR3 is 16 residues long. CDR3 sequence reads: CASRPGLAGVNNEQFF. As DNA, the CDR3 is TGTGCCAGCAGACCGGGACTAGCGGGGGTTAACAATGAGCAGTTCTTC.

The V gene is TRBV7-8, the J gene TRBJ2-5; TRBD1 matches at 11 bases. Germline lookup yields CDR1 SGHVS and CDR2 FQNEAQ. Trimming at V came to 2 bases and at J to 5 bases, leaving 10 bases not matched to a gene. The CDR3 is 17 amino acids. CDR3 DNA sequence: TGTGCCAGCAGCTTACCTACCGGGACAGGGGGTTGGGAGACCCAGTACTTC. Residues: CASSLPTGTGGWETQYF.

V usage is TRBV5-1 and J usage is TRBJ2-3; 10 bases are shared with TRBD1. J was trimmed by 11 bases and V by 4 bases; bases with no gene match: 10. The CDR3 has 14 amino acids. Germline-derived CDR1 and CDR2 are SGHRS and YFSETQ. DNA of the CDR3: TGCGCCAGCAGCCCAGGGGACAGGGGTCAAAAGCAGTATTTT. Protein: CASSPGDRGQKQYF.

V is TRBV6-5 and J is TRBJ1-1; maybe TRBD1 (6 bases). V lost 4 bases and J lost 4, with 10 bases in between. Germline loops: CDR1 MNHEY, CDR2 SVGAGI. CDR3 length: 13 amino acids. The CDR3 nucleotides are TGTGCCAGCAGTTCGGACAGAGCCACTGAAGCTTTCTTT. Translated: CASSSDRATEAFF.

The rearrangement links TRBV18 to TRBJ1-5; D is ambiguous. With 3 bases removed from V and 0 bases from J, the gap between germline ends came to 9 bases. Germline-derived CDR1 and CDR2 are KGHSH and LQKENI. The CDR3 is 15 residues long. The CDR3 nucleotides read TGTGCCAGCTCACCCCGTCGTAATAGCAATCAGCCCCAGCATTTT. The encoded protein is CASSPRRNSNQPQHF.

The chain links TRBV5-1 to TRBJ1-1, with 11 bases that match TRBD1. The V segment lost 4 bases and the J segment 1 base; nucleotides outside the gene matches: 6. The germline V gene has CDR1 SGHRS and CDR2 YFSETQ. This CDR3 is built from 16 residues. CDR3 DNA: TGCGCCAGCAGCATCGGACAGGGGGCGCAGAACACTGAAGCTTTCTTT. This gives the protein CASSIGQGAQNTEAFF.

The chain is built from TRBV5-1 and TRBJ1-1; D is perhaps TRBD1 (6 bases). V lost 6 bases and J 0 bases, leaving 12 bases between the germline ends. CDR3 length equals 14 residues. Germline lookup yields CDR1 SGHRS and CDR2 YFSETQ. CDR3 loop: CASKTDSLNTEAFF. CDR3 DNA: TGCGCCAGCAAAACGGACAGCTTGAACACTGAAGCTTTCTTT.

The chain has TRBV28 and TRBJ1-2; D remains ambiguous. Per germline, CDR1 MDHEN and CDR2 SYDVKM. The V gene lost 8 bases and the J gene lost 2 bases, with 12 bases spanning the gap. CDR3 length equals 13 residues. The DNA of the CDR3 is TGTGCCAGCCTTCTAGCAGTGAACTATGGCTACACCTTC. It yields the protein CASLLAVNYGYTF.

This clone has only one observation. The chain is built from TRBV5-1 and TRBJ2-3, with 11 positions matching TRBD1. This CDR3 comprises 16 residues. The V gene's germline CDR1 is SGHRS and CDR2 YFSETQ. Trimming removed 3 bases from V and 2 bases from J; junction bases left unmatched: 5. CDR3 bases: TGCGCCAGCAGCTCGCGGGACAGGGGGGTCACAGATACGCAGTATTTT. Translating it yields CASSSRDRGVTDTQYF.

The chain employs TRBV5-1 and TRBJ1-1, with TRBD1 matching 7 bases. CDR1 is SGHRS and CDR2 is YFSETQ in the germline V gene. The CDR3 runs to 14 residues. The ends lost 0 bases at V and 6 bases at J; junction bases unmatched: 5. The CDR3 protein is CASSLGQGVAEAFF. CDR3 DNA sequence: TGCGCCAGCAGCTTGGGTCAGGGGGTCGCTGAAGCTTTCTTT.